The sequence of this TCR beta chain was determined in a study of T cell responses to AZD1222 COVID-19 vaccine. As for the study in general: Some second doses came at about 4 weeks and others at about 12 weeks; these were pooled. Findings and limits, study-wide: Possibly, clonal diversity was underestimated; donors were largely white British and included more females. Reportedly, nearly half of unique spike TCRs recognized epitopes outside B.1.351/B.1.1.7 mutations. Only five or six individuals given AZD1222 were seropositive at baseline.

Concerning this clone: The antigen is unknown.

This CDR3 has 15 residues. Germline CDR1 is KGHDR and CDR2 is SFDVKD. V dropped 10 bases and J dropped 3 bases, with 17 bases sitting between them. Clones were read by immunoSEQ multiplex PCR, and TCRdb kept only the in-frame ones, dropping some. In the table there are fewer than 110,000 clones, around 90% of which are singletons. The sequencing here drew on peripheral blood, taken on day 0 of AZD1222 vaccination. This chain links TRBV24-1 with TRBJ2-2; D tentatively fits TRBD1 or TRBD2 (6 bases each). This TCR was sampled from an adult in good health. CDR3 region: CATSRGDRDTGELFF. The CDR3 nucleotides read TGTGCCACTTCGAGGGGGGATCGCGACACCGGGGAGCTGTTTTTT.